This T cell receptor beta chain stems from a study of T cells after yellow fever vaccination. Findings and caveats of the study: Sorted repertoires could include abundant contaminating clonotypes from bulk cells. Only a small proportion of the clonotypes turned up in both the CD4 and the CD8 compartments, likely arising from convergent recombination. The study re-detected most primary-vaccination clones after the booster (approximately 96% CD4, roughly 88% CD8).

By 5'RACE template switching, TCR cDNA was produced, with a universal primer site and UMIs added in the process. TCRdb reprocessed the 5' RACE reads with MiXCR, giving one entry per CDR3 protein. In the table there are some 260,000 distinct CDR3 sequences, 5.2% of which are singletons. The table lists this clonotype with a few counts. Its antigen is not identified. V was clipped by 0 bases and J by 3 bases, with 9 bases between them. There are 14 residues in the CDR3. Germline CDR1 reads KGHSH; CDR2 reads LQKENI. Specimen: CD4+ T cells sorted from PBMCs, collected on the day of the yellow fever booster vaccination. This TCR derives from a man in his late teens or twenties who received the YFV17D yellow fever vaccine. This chain uses TRBV18 with TRBJ2-7; D gene ambiguous. CDR3 nucleotide sequence: TGTGCCAGCTCACCACCCGGACCTGGCTACGAGCAGTACGTC. Its protein is CASSPPGPGYEQYV.